One and the same sample provided the 14 T cell receptor beta chains below, sequenced in a study of blood T cell repertoires in COVID-19. Method: immunoSEQ multiplex PCR; TCRdb's copy keeps in-frame clones and lacks some. The profile shows about 120,000 clones, approximately 77% of them singletons. The specimen sequenced was peripheral blood. Receptors originate from a human donor in a cohort sampled during active COVID-19.

This chain uses TRBV5-4 with TRBJ1-5, with D possibly TRBD1 on 5 matching bases. CDR3 length equals 13 residues. Germline V CDR1 and CDR2: SGHNT, YYREEE (reference sequence). V dropped 0 bases and J dropped 6 bases, with 7 bases sitting between them. CDR3 DNA sequence: TGTGCCAGCAGCTTGGCCGGGGGTCAGCCCCAGCATTTT. Translating gives CASSLAGGQPQHF.

This chain joins TRBV7-8 and TRBJ1-5; a possible D gene is TRBD1 (5 bases). The V and J ends lost 7 bases and 1 base respectively, with 14 bases between them. The CDR3 length is 15 residues. Germline V gene sequence: CDR1 SGHVS, CDR2 FQNEAQ. The CDR3 region has the DNA TGTGCCAGCACTTTGGAAAGGGGAAGCAATCAGCCCCAGCATTTT. Translated: CASTLERGSNQPQHF.

This clone was found once. In DNA, the CDR3 is TGTGCCAGCAGCAAACCCGGAGGCGGGACAGCATACAATGAGCAGTTCTTC. Its translation is CASSKPGGGTAYNEQFF. This chain uses TRBV21-1 with TRBJ2-1; TRBD1 is the table's D call and was not checked against the DNA. TRBV21-1 is termed a pseudogene. There are 17 residues in the CDR3.

A note on this clone: The sample contains more than one DNA sequence encoding this CDR3. The rearrangement joins TRBV20-1 to TRBJ1-1; D uncertain. CDR1 DFQATT and CDR2 SNEGSKA come from the germline V gene (reference sequence). This CDR3 is built from 11 residues. V lost 6 bases to trimming and J lost 7 bases, with 12 bases between them. The DNA for the CDR3 is TGCAGTGCCTCACGGGGAGGTGAAGCTTTCTTT. It specifies CSASRGGEAFF.

The chain combines TRBV25-1 with TRBJ1-4; D is ambiguous. Germline CDR1 is MGHDK and CDR2 is SYGVNS. The CDR3 is 16 residues long. V dropped 1 base and J dropped 4 bases, with 13 bases sitting between them. The DNA for the CDR3 is TGTGCCAGCAGTGAATTGGGATCGGGAGTTAATGAAAAACTGTTTTTT. Translated, it gives CASSELGSGVNEKLFF. The whole variable domain, remainder taken from reference TRBV25-1 and TRBJ1-4, is EADIYQTPRYLVIGTGKKITLECSQTMGHDKMYWYQQDPGMELHLIHYSYGVNSTEKGDLSSESTVSRIRTEHFPLTLESARPSHTSQYLCASSELGSGVNEKLFFGSGTQLSVL.

This clone was recorded once. The rearrangement uses TRBV6-5 and TRBJ1-2, with unresolved D. Germline CDR1 and CDR2: MNHEY and SVGAGI. V was pared by 6 bases and J by 2 bases, with 16 bases between. The CDR3 contains 15 residues. The CDR3 region is CASSSWGGENYGYTF. As DNA, the CDR3 is TGTGCCAGCAGCTCCTGGGGAGGAGAAAACTATGGCTACACCTTC.

This chain joins TRBV5-8 and TRBJ1-1; 8 positions agree with TRBD1. The CDR3 is made up of 17 amino acids. J lost 0 bases, V lost 4 bases, and 11 bases had no gene match. The germline V gene encodes CDR1 SGHTS and CDR2 YDEGEE. The CDR3 spells CASSLQSSGGMNTEAFF. The CDR3 bases are TGTGCCAGCAGCCTTCAATCGTCAGGGGGCATGAACACTGAAGCTTTCTTT.

This clone was detected once. V gene TRBV6-6 combines with J gene TRBJ2-7; a weak D match, TRBD1 (5 bases). The germline gives CDR1 MNHNY, CDR2 SVGAGI (reference sequence). The CDR3 extends over 13 amino acids. The V gene lost 6 bases and the J gene lost 6 bases, with 15 bases spanning the gap. The CDR3 DNA follows: TGTGCCAGCAGAACCAACTCCCAGGGCGAGCAGTACTTC. It encodes CASRTNSQGEQYF.

The CDR3 DNA is TGTGCCACCAGCAGAGACGGGGGCTACGAGCAGTACTTC. It specifies CATSRDGGYEQYF. This sequence joins TRBV15 and TRBJ2-7; perhaps TRBD2 as D (6 bases). The V end lost 0 bases, the J end lost 3 bases, and 6 bases lay between the germline ends. The CDR3 is 13 residues long. Germline loops: CDR1 LNHNV, CDR2 YYDKDF (reference sequence). The variable domain in full, with the rest retrieved from reference TRBV15 and TRBJ2-7, is DAMVIQNPRYQVTQFGKPVTLSCSQTLNHNVMYWYQQKSSQAPKLLFHYYDKDFNNEADTPDNFQSRRPNTSFCFLDIRSPGLGDTAMYLCATSRDGGYEQYFGPGTRLTVT.

This clone turned up a few times. The rearrangement links TRBV5-4 to TRBJ2-1, with D tentatively TRBD2 (5 bases). V dropped 3 bases and J dropped 10 bases, with 17 bases sitting between them. CDR3 length: 14 residues. The germline CDR1 and CDR2 sequences are SGHNT and YYREEE (reference sequence). The CDR3 coding sequence is TGTGCCAGCAGCTCGCGCGGAGGCACCTCAGAGCAGTTCTTC. As protein: CASSSRGGTSEQFF.

The genes are TRBV9 and TRBJ1-2; D possibly corresponds to TRBD1 (6 bases). The CDR3 is 14 amino acids. Germline loops: CDR1 SGDLS, CDR2 YYNGEE. The V gene lost 5 bases and the J gene lost 3 bases, with 14 bases spanning the gap. The CDR3 DNA reads TGTGCCAGCAGAGCCGGGACACGGGACTATGGCTACACCTTC. Its translation: CASRAGTRDYGYTF.

J is TRBJ2-7 and V is TRBV27; TRBD1 matches at 7 bases. The germline CDR1 and CDR2 sequences are MNHEY and SMNVEV (reference sequence). This CDR3 contains 16 residues. V trimming: 0 bases; J trimming: 6 bases; junction bases outside the gene matches: 11. CDR3 protein: CASSLSRAPRGLEQYF. CDR3 nucleotide sequence: TGTGCCAGCAGTTTATCGAGGGCACCGAGGGGGCTCGAGCAGTACTTC.

The V gene is TRBV5-6, the J gene TRBJ1-4; perhaps TRBD1 as D (6 bases). This CDR3 has 15 amino acids. Trimming pared 4 bases from V and 7 bases from J, leaving 17 bases between. The germline V gene has CDR1 SGHDT and CDR2 YYEEEE. CDR3 coding DNA: TGTGCCAGCAGCCCCACGGGGGGGGGCGGTGAAAAACTGTTTTTT. Its protein is CASSPTGGGGEKLFF. Full variable domain (remainder filled in from reference TRBV5-6 and TRBJ1-4): DAGVTQSPTHLIKTRGQQVTLRCSPKSGHDTVSWYQQALGQGPQFIFQYYEEEERQRGNFPDRFSGHQFPNYSSELNVNALLLGDSALYLCASSPTGGGGEKLFFGSGTQLSVL.

V is TRBV5-4 and J is TRBJ2-7; 9 bases agree with TRBD1. V shed 4 bases and J 1 base; nucleotides not matched to a gene: 6. This CDR3 is built from 15 residues. Germline CDR1 SGHNT, CDR2 YYREEE (reference sequence). CDR3 DNA: TGTGCCAGCAGCCCACCGGGACAGGGATCCTACGAGCAGTACTTC. This codes for CASSPPGQGSYEQYF. Complete variable domain (other parts from reference TRBV5-4 and TRBJ2-7): ETGVTQSPTHLIKTRGQQVTLRCSSQSGHNTVSWYQQALGQGPQFIFQYYREEENGRGNFPPRFSGLQFPNYSSELNVNALELDDSALYLCASSPPGQGSYEQYFGPGTRLTVT.